This T cell receptor (beta chain) emerged from a study of cytomegalovirus exposure and HLA in healthy donors. General study findings and limits: Sequencing likely caused a cluster of highly shared sequence variants.

The length of the CDR3 is 13 residues. Germline V gene data show CDR1 as GTSNPN and CDR2 as SVGIG (reference sequence). V lost 8 bases, J lost 6 bases, and 17 bases lay in between. The PCR had 60 Vbeta and 13 Jbeta primers. Data came from immunoSEQ multiplex PCR; TCRdb stores just in-frame clones and leaves some out. The table shows around 190,000 clones, with 60% to 80% occurring only once. This clone was counted a single time. Its antigen is as yet unknown. The clonotype comes from a woman under 30 in good health and CMV-seronegative. The chain is built from TRBV30 and TRBJ1-5, with D possibly matching TRBD1 (5 bases). The sequencing sample was made of PBMCs. In DNA form, the CDR3 reads TGTGCCACCGCCGAACAGGTTGGTCAGCCCCAGCATTTT. It is translated as CATAEQVGQPQHF.